This TCR beta chain comes out of a study of PD-L1 blockade in urothelial cancer (dated by TCRdb to about 2017). For the study in its entirety: Every patient began therapy in 2014 and was given atezolizumab 1,200 mg intravenously every 3 weeks. About 90% of the roughly 29 patients were identified as males with urothelial cancer of bladder origin, and a prior smoking history was reported by 18 of 29 patients. Patients had an ECOG performance status of 0 or 1 and had received between 0 and 3 prior chemotherapy regimens. Blood samples were analyzed 3 weeks after the start of treatment (second dose) and 6 weeks after the start of treatment. Blood samples gave a median of around 140,000 T cells and 82,636 unique TCRs, with a median clonality of about 0.078. Somatic, immune and clinical correlates of response to PD-L1 blockade with atezolizumab in urothelial cancer were the focus of an exploratory multi-omic analysis. Pretreatment tumor samples, along with matched peripheral blood collected serially before and after atezolizumab treatment, underwent TCR sequencing. Durable clinical benefit was defined as a progression-free survival longer than 6 months, and TCR features were additionally tested against progression-free survival and overall survival. Whole exome sequencing and RNA sequencing of pretreatment tumors were performed alongside TCR sequencing in the same patients. Durable clinical benefit was achieved by nine patients and was not achieved by 20 patients. Pretreatment blood TCR-seq was available for twenty-nine patients, at least one posttreatment blood collection was obtained for some 25 patients, and tumor TCR-seq was available for some 25 patients. What the work shows at the level of the full study, not this receptor alone: Patients with durable benefit showed greater expansion of tumor-associated TCR clones in peripheral blood 3 weeks after starting treatment (n ≈ 21, p = 0.022). Because the sample size was small (n of about 30) and many exploratory analyses were performed, the results are intended to be hypothesis-generating. Improved progression-free and overall survival was found to be associated with pretreatment peripheral blood TCR clonality below the median.

Concerning this clone: Its cognate antigen has yet to be identified. Base qualities are missing; no much larger clone stands one base away.

The cohort included roughly 30 patients with locally advanced or metastatic urothelial carcinoma who were treated at Memorial Sloan Kettering on a trial protocol. Peripheral blood mononuclear cells were collected pretreatment and during treatment, with between 1 and 8 total time points obtained per patient. The Qiagen DNeasy Blood extraction kit was used to purify genomic DNA from total PBMCs and from tumor samples. PBMCs were collected pretreatment and during treatment, and were isolated and stored as previously described. Synthetic TCR analog templates were spiked into each PCR to estimate absolute template abundance from read counts. Using the immunoSEQ assay, TCRbeta CDR3 regions were amplified from genomic DNA with bias-controlled V and J gene primers. Rearranged TCRbeta segments were sequenced at approximately 20X coverage. The study's own analysis went as follows. Sequencing errors were corrected by clustering, and CDR3s were annotated against IMGT so that V, D and J genes could be assigned. Downstream analyses used only productive TCRbeta rearrangements, leaving out any out-of-frame or stop-codon sequences. To compute clonality, Shannon entropy was normalized by the log of the number of unique productive sequences and then subtracted from one. Clones differing between time points or between blood and tumor were identified using Fisher's exact test with Benjamini-Hochberg correction, with an adjusted p below 0.01 applied as the threshold. Drawn from immuneACCESS, this table holds only the in-frame rearrangements with V and J called that TCRdb kept. Clones are partly lost; checked studies trace under half to an unresolved V gene and leave the rest unexplained. V and J calls plus clone size are reproduced from that table; the DNA served to infer D and trimming. The sample table holds more than 45,000 clones, of which 70% to 90% were seen once. Together, the top ten hold more than 15% of the sample.

Here the sequenced sample was PBMCs, taken around atezolizumab (anti-PD-L1) treatment. The clonotype comes from a man aged 60-69 years with urothelial cancer.

The CDR3 here reads CASSRRNQPQHF. The nucleotides are TGTGCCAGCAGCCGGAGGAATCAGCCCCAGCATTTT. The chain joins TRBV7-9 to TRBJ1-5, with no D gene named confidently. Including cysteine and phenylalanine, the CDR3 has 12 amino acids. Just the 36-base CDR3 DNA is kept, in frame starting at base 1. V loses 5 bases of germline sequence and J loses 4 bases, and the interval between the two ends is 6 bases. The germline V gene (reference sequence) yields SEHNR for CDR1 and FQNEAQ for CDR2.